The source of this T cell receptor beta chain is a study of OX40 agonist ivuxolimab in advanced cancers. Turning to the study itself: Patients took ivuxolimab, an agonistic anti-OX40 (CD134) antibody. Partial responses occurred in Three dose-escalation patients, one with hepatocellular carcinoma and two with cutaneous melanoma. Mean age around 64 years, range roughly 23 to 79; approximately 80% male.

Whole-study results and caveats: Also showing low normalized T-cell clonal expansion were some of the nonresponders.

Repertoires were generated with immunoSEQ multiplex PCR, while TCRdb's copy carries only in-frame clones and drops some. Of just over 60,000 clones in the sample, 75% to 90% were seen once. To note about this clone: Its target is unknown.

This receptor was obtained from an adult with an advanced solid tumor such as melanoma, head and neck, liver or kidney cancer. This specimen consisted of CD4+ or CD8+ T cells sorted from blood, obtained in a trial of the OX40 agonist ivuxolimab.

CDR3 amino acids: CASSYSGGKETQYF. The DNA of the CDR3 is TGTGCCAGCAGTTACTCGGGGGGCAAAGAGACCCAGTACTTC. This chain connects TRBV6-5 to TRBJ2-5; D possibly matches TRBD1 or TRBD2 (6 bases each). Germline-derived CDR1 and CDR2 are MNHEY and SVGAGI. The CDR3 has 14 residues. V lost 0 bases and J lost 3, with 8 bases in between.